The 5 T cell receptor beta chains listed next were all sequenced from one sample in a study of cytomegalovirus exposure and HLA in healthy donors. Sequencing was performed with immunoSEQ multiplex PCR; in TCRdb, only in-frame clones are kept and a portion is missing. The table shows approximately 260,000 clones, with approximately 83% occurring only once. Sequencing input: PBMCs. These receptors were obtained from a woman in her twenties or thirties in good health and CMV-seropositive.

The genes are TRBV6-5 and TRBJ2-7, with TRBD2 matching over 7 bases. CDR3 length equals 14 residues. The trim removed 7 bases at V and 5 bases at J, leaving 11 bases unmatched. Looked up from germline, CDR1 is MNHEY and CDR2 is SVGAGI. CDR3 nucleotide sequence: TGTGCCAGCACAATACGGGGCGGGAGCAACGAGCAGTACTTC. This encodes CASTIRGGSNEQYF.

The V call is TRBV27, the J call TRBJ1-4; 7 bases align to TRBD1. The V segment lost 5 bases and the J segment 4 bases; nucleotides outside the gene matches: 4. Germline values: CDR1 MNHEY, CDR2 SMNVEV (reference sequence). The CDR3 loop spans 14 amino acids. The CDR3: CASSRGTDNEKLFF. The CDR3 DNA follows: TGTGCCAGCAGTAGAGGGACAGATAATGAAAAACTGTTTTTT.

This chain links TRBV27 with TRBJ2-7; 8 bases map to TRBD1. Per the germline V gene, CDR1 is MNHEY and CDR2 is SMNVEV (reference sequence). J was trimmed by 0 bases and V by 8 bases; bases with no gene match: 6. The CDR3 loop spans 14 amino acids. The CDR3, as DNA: TGTGCCAGCTGGCGGACAGGGAACTCCTACGAGCAGTACTTC. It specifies CASWRTGNSYEQYF.

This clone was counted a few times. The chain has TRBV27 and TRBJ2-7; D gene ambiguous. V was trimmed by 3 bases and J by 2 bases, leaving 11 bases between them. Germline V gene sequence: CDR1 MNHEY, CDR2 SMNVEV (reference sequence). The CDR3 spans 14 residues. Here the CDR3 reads CASSFLGETYEQYF. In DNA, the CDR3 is TGTGCCAGCAGTTTCCTGGGCGAGACCTACGAGCAGTACTTC.

The CDR3 here is CASRHTGGSIHEQYF. For the CDR3, the DNA is TGTGCCAGCAGACATACAGGGGGGTCCATCCACGAGCAGTACTTC. The chain combines TRBV13 with TRBJ2-7; TRBD1 aligns across 8 bases. J was trimmed by 5 bases and V by 6 bases; bases with no gene match: 12. The CDR3 totals 15 residues. In germline, CDR1 is PRHDT, CDR2 FYEKMQ (reference sequence).